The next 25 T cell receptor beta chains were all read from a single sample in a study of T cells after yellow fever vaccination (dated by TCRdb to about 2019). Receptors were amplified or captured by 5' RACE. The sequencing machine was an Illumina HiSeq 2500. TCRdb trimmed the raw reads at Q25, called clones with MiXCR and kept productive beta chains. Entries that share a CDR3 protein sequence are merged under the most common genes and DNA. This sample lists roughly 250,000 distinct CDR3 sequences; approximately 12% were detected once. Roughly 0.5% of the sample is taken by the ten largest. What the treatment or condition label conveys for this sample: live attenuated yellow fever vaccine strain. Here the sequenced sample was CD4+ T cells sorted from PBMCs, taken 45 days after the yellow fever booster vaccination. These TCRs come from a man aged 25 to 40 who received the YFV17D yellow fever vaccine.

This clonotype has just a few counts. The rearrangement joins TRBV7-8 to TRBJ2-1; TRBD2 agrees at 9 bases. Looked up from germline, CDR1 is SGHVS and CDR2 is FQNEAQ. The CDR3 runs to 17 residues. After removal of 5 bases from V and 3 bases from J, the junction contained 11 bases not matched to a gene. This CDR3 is CASSPRTGTSSYNEQFF. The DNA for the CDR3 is TGTGCCAGCAGCCCACGAACCGGGACTAGCAGCTACAATGAGCAGTTCTTC. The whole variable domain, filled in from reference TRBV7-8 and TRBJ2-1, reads GAGVSQSPRYKVAKRGQDVALRCDPISGHVSLFWYQQALGQGPEFLTYFQNEAQLDKSGLPSDRFFAERPEGSVSTLKIQRTQQEDSAVYLCASSPRTGTSSYNEQFFGPGTRLTVL.

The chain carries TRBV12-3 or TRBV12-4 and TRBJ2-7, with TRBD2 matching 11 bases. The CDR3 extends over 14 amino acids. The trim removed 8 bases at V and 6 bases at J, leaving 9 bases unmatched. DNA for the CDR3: TGTGCCAGCCATTTAGCGGGAGGGAAGGGCGAGCAGTACTTC. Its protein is CASHLAGGKGEQYF.

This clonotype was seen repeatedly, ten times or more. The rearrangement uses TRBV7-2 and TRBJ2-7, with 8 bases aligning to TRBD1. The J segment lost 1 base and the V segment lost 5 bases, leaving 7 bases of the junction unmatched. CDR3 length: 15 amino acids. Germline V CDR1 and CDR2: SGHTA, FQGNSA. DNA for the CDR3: TGTGCCAGCAGCCCTTGGACAGGGAGATCCTACGAGCAGTACTTC. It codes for CASSPWTGRSYEQYF. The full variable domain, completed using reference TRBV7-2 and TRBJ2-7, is GAGVSQSPSNKVTEKGKDVELRCDPISGHTALYWYRQSLGQGLEFLIYFQGNSAPDKSGLPSDRFSAERTGGSVSTLTIQRTQQEDSAVYLCASSPWTGRSYEQYFGPGTRLTVT.

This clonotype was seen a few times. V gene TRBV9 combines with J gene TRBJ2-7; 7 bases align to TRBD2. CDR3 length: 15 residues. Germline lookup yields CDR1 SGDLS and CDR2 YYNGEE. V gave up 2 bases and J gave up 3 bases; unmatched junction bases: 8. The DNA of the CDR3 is TGTGCCAGCAGCGTCGATCTAGCGGACTTCTACGAGCAGTACTTC. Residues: CASSVDLADFYEQYF.

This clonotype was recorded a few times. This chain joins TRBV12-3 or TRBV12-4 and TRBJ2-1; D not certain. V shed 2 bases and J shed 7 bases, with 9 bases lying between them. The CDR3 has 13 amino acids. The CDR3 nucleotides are TGTGCCAGCAGTTTATCCTGGGTAAATGAGCAGTTCTTC. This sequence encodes CASSLSWVNEQFF.

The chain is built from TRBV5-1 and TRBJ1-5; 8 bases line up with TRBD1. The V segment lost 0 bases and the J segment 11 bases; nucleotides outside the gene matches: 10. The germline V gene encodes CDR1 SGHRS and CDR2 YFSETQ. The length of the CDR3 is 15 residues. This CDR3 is CASSLAAGGRQTQHF. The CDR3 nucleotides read TGCGCCAGCAGCTTGGCGGCAGGGGGCAGGCAGACCCAGCATTTT.

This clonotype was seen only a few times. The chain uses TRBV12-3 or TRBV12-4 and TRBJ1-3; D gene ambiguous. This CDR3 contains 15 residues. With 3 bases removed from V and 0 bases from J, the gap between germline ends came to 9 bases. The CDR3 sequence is CASSFGYFSGNTIYF. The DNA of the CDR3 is TGTGCCAGCAGTTTTGGCTACTTCTCTGGAAACACCATATATTTT.

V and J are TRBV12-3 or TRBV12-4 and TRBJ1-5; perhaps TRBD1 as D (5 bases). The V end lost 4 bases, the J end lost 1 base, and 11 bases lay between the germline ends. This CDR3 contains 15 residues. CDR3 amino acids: CASSYGGTSNQPQHF. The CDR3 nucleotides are TGTGCCAGCAGTTACGGGGGGACGAGCAATCAGCCCCAGCATTTT.

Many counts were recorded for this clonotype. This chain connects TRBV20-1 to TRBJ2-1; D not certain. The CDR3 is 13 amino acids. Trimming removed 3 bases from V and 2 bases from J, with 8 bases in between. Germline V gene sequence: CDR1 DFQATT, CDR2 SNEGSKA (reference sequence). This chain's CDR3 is CSASGQPYNEQFF. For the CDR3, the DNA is TGCAGTGCTAGCGGTCAGCCCTACAATGAGCAGTTCTTC.

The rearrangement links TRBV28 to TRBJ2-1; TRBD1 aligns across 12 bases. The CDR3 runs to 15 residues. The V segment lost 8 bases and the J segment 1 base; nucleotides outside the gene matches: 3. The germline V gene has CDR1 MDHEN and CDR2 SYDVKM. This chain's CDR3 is CASGTGGDSYNEQFF. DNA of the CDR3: TGTGCCAGCGGGACAGGGGGCGATTCCTACAATGAGCAGTTCTTC.

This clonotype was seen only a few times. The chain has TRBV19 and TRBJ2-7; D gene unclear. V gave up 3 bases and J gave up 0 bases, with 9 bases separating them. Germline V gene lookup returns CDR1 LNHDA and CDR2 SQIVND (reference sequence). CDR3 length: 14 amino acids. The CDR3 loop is CASSIGQSSYEQYF. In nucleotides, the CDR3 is TGTGCCAGTAGTATCGGGCAGAGCTCCTACGAGCAGTACTTC. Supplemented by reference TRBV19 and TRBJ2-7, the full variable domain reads DGGITQSPKYLFRKEGQNVTLSCEQNLNHDAMYWYRQDPGQGLRLIYYSQIVNDFQKGDIAEGYSVSREKKESFPLTVTSAQKNPTAFYLCASSIGQSSYEQYFGPGTRLTVT.

CDR3 in amino acids: CSARVAANAKNIQYF. In DNA form, the CDR3 reads TGCAGTGCTAGAGTGGCAGCGAACGCTAAAAACATTCAGTACTTC. The J gene is TRBJ2-4, the V gene TRBV20-1; no reliable D call. V was shortened by 1 base and J by 4 bases, with 14 bases between the two germline ends. This CDR3 region has 15 residues. Germline V gives CDR1 DFQATT, CDR2 SNEGSKA (reference sequence).

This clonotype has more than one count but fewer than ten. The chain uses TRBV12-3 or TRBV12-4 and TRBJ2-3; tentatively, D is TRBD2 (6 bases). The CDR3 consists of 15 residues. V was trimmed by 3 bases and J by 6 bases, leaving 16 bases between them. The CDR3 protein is CASSFGDLGSDTQYF. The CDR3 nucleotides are TGTGCCAGCAGTTTTGGGGACTTGGGGAGTGATACGCAGTATTTT.

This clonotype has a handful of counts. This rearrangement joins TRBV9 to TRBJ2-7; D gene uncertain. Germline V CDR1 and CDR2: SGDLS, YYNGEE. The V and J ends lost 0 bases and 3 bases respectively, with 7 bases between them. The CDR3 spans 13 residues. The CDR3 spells CASSVAGSYEQYF. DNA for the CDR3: TGTGCCAGCAGCGTAGCCGGCAGCTACGAGCAGTACTTC.

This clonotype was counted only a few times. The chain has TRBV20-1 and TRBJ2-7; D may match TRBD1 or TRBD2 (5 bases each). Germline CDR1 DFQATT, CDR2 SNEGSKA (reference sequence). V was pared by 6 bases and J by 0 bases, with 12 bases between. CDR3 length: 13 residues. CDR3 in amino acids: CSAPGASSYEQYF. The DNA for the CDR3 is TGCAGTGCGCCCGGGGCTAGCTCCTACGAGCAGTACTTC.

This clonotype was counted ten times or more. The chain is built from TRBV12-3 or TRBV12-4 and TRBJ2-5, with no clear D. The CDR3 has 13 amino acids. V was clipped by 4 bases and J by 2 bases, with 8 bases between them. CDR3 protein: CASSWIAQETQYF. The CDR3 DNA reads TGTGCCAGCAGTTGGATAGCACAAGAGACCCAGTACTTC.

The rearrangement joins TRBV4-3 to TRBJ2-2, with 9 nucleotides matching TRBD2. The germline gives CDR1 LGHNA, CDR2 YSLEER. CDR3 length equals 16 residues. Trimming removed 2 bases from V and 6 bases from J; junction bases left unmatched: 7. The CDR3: CASSQPSGKAAGELFF. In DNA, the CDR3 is TGCGCCAGCAGCCAACCTAGCGGGAAGGCTGCCGGGGAGCTGTTTTTT.

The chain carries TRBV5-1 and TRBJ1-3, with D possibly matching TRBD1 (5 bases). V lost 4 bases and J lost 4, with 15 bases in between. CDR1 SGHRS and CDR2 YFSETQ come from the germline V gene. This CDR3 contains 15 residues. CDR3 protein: CASSAGPGYGNTIYF. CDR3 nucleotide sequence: TGCGCCAGCAGCGCAGGGCCCGGATACGGAAACACCATATATTTT. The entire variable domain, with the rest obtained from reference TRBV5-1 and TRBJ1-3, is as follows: KAGVTQTPRYLIKTRGQQVTLSCSPISGHRSVSWYQQTPGQGLQFLFEYFSETQRNKGNFPGRFSGRQFSNSRSEMNVSTLELGDSALYLCASSAGPGYGNTIYFGEGSWLTVV.

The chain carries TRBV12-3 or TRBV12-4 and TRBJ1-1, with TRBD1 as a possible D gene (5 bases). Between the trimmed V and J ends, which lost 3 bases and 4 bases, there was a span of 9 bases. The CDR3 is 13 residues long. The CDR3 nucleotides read TGTGCCAGCAGTTTTCAGGGTACCACTGAAGCTTTCTTT. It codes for CASSFQGTTEAFF.

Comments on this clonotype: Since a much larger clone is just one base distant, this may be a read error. The CDR3 sequence: CASTRITDTQYF. For the CDR3, the DNA is TGTGCCAGCACCCGGATCACAGATACGCAGTATTTT. The chain links TRBV7-2 to TRBJ2-3; no reliable D call. The CDR3 covers 12 residues. Trimming pared 7 bases from V and 2 bases from J, leaving 7 bases between. Germline CDR1 is SGHTA and CDR2 is FQGNSA.

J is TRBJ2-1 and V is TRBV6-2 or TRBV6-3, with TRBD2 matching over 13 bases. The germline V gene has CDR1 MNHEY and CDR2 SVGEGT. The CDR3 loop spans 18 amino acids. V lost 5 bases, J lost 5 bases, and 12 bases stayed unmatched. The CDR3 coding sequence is TGTGCCAGCAGTCCCGGGACTAGCGGGATCTTGGCGAACAATGAGCAGTTCTTC. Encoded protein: CASSPGTSGILANNEQFF.

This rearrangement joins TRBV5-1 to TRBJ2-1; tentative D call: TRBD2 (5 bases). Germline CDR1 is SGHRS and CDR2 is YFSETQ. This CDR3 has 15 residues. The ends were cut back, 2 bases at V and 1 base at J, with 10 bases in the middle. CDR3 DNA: TGCGCCAGCAGCTTTGGGAGCGCTTCCTACAATGAGCAGTTCTTC. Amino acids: CASSFGSASYNEQFF.

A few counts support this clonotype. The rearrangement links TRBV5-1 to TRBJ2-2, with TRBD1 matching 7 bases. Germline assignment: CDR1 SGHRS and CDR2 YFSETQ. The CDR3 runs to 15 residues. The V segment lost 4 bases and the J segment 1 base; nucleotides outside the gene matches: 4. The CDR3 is CASSRGTVNTGELFF. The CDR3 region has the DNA TGCGCCAGCAGCCGAGGGACAGTGAACACCGGGGAGCTGTTTTTT.

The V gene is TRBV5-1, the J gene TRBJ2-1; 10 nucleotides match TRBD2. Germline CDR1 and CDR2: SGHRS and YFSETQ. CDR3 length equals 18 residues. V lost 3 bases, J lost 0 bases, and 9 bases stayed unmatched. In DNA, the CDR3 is TGCGCCAGCAGCTCGATGGGACTAGCGCGAAGCTCCTACAATGAGCAGTTCTTC. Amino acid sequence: CASSSMGLARSSYNEQFF.

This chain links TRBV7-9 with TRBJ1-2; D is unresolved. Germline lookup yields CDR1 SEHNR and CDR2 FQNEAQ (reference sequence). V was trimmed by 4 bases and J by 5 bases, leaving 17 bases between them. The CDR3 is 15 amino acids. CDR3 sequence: CASSSGSYLRYGYTF. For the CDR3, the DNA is TGTGCCAGCAGCTCGGGATCTTACCTTAGATATGGCTACACCTTC.